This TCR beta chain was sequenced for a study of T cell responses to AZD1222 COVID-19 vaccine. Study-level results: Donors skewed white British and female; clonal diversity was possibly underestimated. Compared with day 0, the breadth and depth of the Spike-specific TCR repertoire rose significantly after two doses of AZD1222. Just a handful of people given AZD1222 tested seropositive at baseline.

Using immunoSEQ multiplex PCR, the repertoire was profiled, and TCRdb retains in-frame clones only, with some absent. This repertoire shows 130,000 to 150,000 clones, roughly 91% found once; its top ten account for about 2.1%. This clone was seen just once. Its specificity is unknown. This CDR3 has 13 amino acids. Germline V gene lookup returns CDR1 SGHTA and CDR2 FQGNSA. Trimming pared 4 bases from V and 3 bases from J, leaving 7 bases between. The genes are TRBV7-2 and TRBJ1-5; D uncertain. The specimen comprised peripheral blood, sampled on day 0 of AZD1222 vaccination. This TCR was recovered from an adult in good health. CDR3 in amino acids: CASSSFLNQPQHF. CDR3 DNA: TGTGCCAGCAGCTCCTTTCTCAATCAGCCCCAGCATTTT. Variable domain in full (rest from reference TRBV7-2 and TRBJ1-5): GAGVSQSPSNKVTEKGKDVELRCDPISGHTALYWYRQSLGQGLEFLIYFQGNSAPDKSGLPSDRFSAERTGGSVSTLTIQRTQQEDSAVYLCASSSFLNQPQHFGDGTRLSIL.